These T cell receptor beta chains were read from a single sample in a study of OX40 agonist ivuxolimab in advanced cancers. Profiling relied on immunoSEQ multiplex PCR, and the TCRdb table lists in-frame clones only, not all of them. The repertoire includes roughly 68,000 clones, 91% of them detected once, and approximately 0.99% sits in the top ten. Material: CD4+ or CD8+ T cells sorted from blood, obtained in a trial of the OX40 agonist ivuxolimab. These receptors all stem from an adult with an advanced solid tumor such as melanoma, head and neck, liver or kidney cancer. Both conserved end residues are part of each CDR3. Each record gives: J gene, clone size, D gene, V gene, CDR3 DNA, CDR3 protein. The D gene is left open where the match is weak. Clone size, where shown, is once, few, many, or a class for clones that have expanded.

J gene: TRBJ1-1; clone size: .; D gene: .; V gene: TRBV6-1; CDR3 DNA: TGTGCCAGCAGCAGGGCTGAGAACACTGAAGCTTTCTTT; CDR3 protein: CASSRAENTEAFF
J gene: TRBJ1-6; clone size: .; D gene: .; V gene: TRBV5-8; CDR3 DNA: TGTGCCAGCAGGGAATTAAGGTCACCCCTCCACTTT; CDR3 protein: CASRELRSPLHF
J gene: TRBJ2-1; clone size: once; D gene: TRBD2; V gene: TRBV6-6; CDR3 DNA: TGTGCCAGCAGTTACACTGGACTAGAATGGAATGAGCAGTTCTTC; CDR3 protein: CASSYTGLEWNEQFF
J gene: TRBJ2-5; clone size: .; D gene: .; V gene: TRBV11-2; CDR3 DNA: TGTGCCAGCAGCTTGCACAACACCAAAGAGACCCAGTACTTC; CDR3 protein: CASSLHNTKETQYF
J gene: TRBJ1-5; clone size: .; D gene: .; V gene: TRBV10-3; CDR3 DNA: TGTGCCATCAGCACAGGGCCCGGTCAGCCCCAGCATTTT; CDR3 protein: CAISTGPGQPQHF
J gene: TRBJ2-7; clone size: few; D gene: .; V gene: TRBV9; CDR3 DNA: TGTGCCAGCAGCCTTATCTACGAGCAGTACTTC; CDR3 protein: CASSLIYEQYF
J gene: TRBJ2-7; clone size: .; D gene: TRBD1; V gene: TRBV18; CDR3 DNA: TGTGCCAGCTCACCAGCGAACAGGGGAAGCTACGAGCAGTACTTC; CDR3 protein: CASSPANRGSYEQYF
J gene: TRBJ2-7; clone size: .; D gene: TRBD1; V gene: TRBV9; CDR3 DNA: TGTGCCAGCAGCGTAGGCATAACCGGGACAGGGGGCTCCTACGAGCAGTACTTC; CDR3 protein: CASSVGITGTGGSYEQYF
J gene: TRBJ2-3; clone size: .; D gene: TRBD2; V gene: TRBV19; CDR3 DNA: TGTGCCAGTAGTATAGAGGCTAGCGGGAGGGCCTTAACAGATACGCAGTATTTT; CDR3 protein: CASSIEASGRALTDTQYF
J gene: TRBJ2-7; clone size: few; D gene: TRBD1; V gene: TRBV19; CDR3 DNA: TGTGCCAGTGGGACAGGGTACGAGCAGTACTTC; CDR3 protein: CASGTGYEQYF
J gene: TRBJ2-7; clone size: .; D gene: TRBD1; V gene: TRBV6-5; CDR3 DNA: TGTGCCAGCAATCCAGGGGGCGAGTCCTACGAGCAGTACTTC; CDR3 protein: CASNPGGESYEQYF
J gene: TRBJ1-3; clone size: .; D gene: .; V gene: TRBV12-5; CDR3 DNA: TGTGCTAGTGGACCTCCCGGAAACACCATATATTTT; CDR3 protein: CASGPPGNTIYF
J gene: TRBJ2-2; clone size: once; D gene: .; V gene: TRBV19; CDR3 DNA: TGTGCCAGTAGTATAGACATCGGACAGACTAGGAACACCGGGGAGCTGTTTTTT; CDR3 protein: CASSIDIGQTRNTGELFF
J gene: TRBJ1-1; clone size: .; D gene: .; V gene: TRBV25-1; CDR3 DNA: TGTGCCAGCAGGGGACACCGACACATGAACACTGAAGCTTTCTTT; CDR3 protein: CASRGHRHMNTEAFF
J gene: TRBJ2-2; clone size: .; D gene: .; V gene: TRBV9; CDR3 DNA: TGTGCCAGCAGCAGGGACACGAACACCGGGGAGCTGTTTTTT; CDR3 protein: CASSRDTNTGELFF
J gene: TRBJ2-7; clone size: .; D gene: .; V gene: TRBV6-5; CDR3 DNA: TGTGCCAGCAGTTACTCCGCACTAGCACCCTACGAGCAGTACTTC; CDR3 protein: CASSYSALAPYEQYF
J gene: TRBJ1-5; clone size: .; D gene: .; V gene: TRBV6-1; CDR3 DNA: TGTGCCAGCAGTGGTGCAGGCCAGAATCAGCCCCAGCATTTT; CDR3 protein: CASSGAGQNQPQHF
J gene: TRBJ2-7; clone size: .; D gene: TRBD2; V gene: TRBV6-6; CDR3 DNA: TGTGCCAGCAGACCCTCTAGCGGTTCCTACGAGCAGTACTTC; CDR3 protein: CASRPSSGSYEQYF
J gene: TRBJ1-1; clone size: .; D gene: .; V gene: TRBV7-8; CDR3 DNA: TGTGCCAGCAGCACCTCCCGCCAGAACACTGAAGCTTTCTTT; CDR3 protein: CASSTSRQNTEAFF
J gene: TRBJ1-1; clone size: .; D gene: .; V gene: TRBV5-4; CDR3 DNA: TGTGCCAGCAGCCCGGATGGGGGCCTGAACACTGAAGCTTTCTTT; CDR3 protein: CASSPDGGLNTEAFF
J gene: TRBJ2-1; clone size: .; D gene: TRBD2; V gene: TRBV5-4; CDR3 DNA: TGTGCCAGCAGCTTAAGCGGGAGGGCCGAGGATGAGCAGTTCTTC; CDR3 protein: CASSLSGRAEDEQFF
J gene: TRBJ2-2; clone size: few; D gene: .; V gene: TRBV6-1; CDR3 DNA: TGTGCCAGCAGTGAATTTCTGTCCGGGGCAGGGAACACCGGGGAGCTGTTTTTT; CDR3 protein: CASSEFLSGAGNTGELFF
J gene: TRBJ2-1; clone size: .; D gene: .; V gene: TRBV7-6; CDR3 DNA: TGTGCCAGCAGCTCGACCGGCCAAGGCGGGGTTGAGCAGTTCTTC; CDR3 protein: CASSSTGQGGVEQFF